The clone carrying this TCR beta chain was seen a single time. This sample includes further DNA sequences coding for the same CDR3. Germline V gene data show CDR1 as MNHEY and CDR2 as SVGAGI. The CDR3 covers 15 residues. The ends were cut back, 0 bases at V and 0 bases at J, with 9 bases in the middle. This specimen comes from a study of shared clonotypes between healthy human individuals. Per the original data handling: ImmunoSEQ gave junction-only sequences without quality scores, so filtering differed. Sequenced by immunoSEQ multiplex PCR; TCRdb stores in-frame clones only, minus some. That table is the source of V, J and clone size, and D and trimming were worked out from the DNA. The table includes about 2.4 million clones, around 90% detected once.

This chain connects TRBV6-5 to TRBJ2-7, with a possible D match to TRBD2 (6 bases). The sequenced sample was naive CD4+ T cells sorted from blood. Specified subset: CD45RA+ positively selected. The receptor was isolated from a young man in good health. CDR3 DNA: TGTGCCAGCAGTTACTCGGGTAGCGGCTCCTACGAGCAGTACTTC. Translating it yields CASSYSGSGSYEQYF.